A single sample gave rise to the 8 T cell receptor beta chains below, sequenced in a study of T-cell reconstitution after alpha-beta-depleted transplantation in children. A library of TCRbeta sequences, prepared with unique molecular identifiers, was generated. TCRdb fed the PCR reads into MiXCR, producing one record per CDR3 protein. The table includes some 250,000 distinct CDR3 sequences, approximately 12% detected once. The material was PBMCs from the stem cell graft donor, obtained from the stem cell graft. Receptors were obtained from a human donor who donated a stem cell graft to a child with acute lymphoblastic leukemia.

This clonotype was recorded many times. The genes are TRBV4-3 and TRBJ2-7, with TRBD1 matching 9 bases. The CDR3 is 15 residues long. Unmatched junction bases numbered 6, after V lost 3 bases and J lost 3 bases. Germline values: CDR1 LGHNA, CDR2 YSLEER. The DNA of the CDR3 is TGCGCCAGCAGCCATAGGACAGGGGTTAACTACGAGCAGTACTTC. It codes for CASSHRTGVNYEQYF.

As for this clonotype: A much larger clone differs by one base, so this may be a read error. V is TRBV27 and J is TRBJ2-7; D gene unclear. Germline V CDR1 and CDR2: MNHEY, SMNVEV (reference sequence). The CDR3 spans 13 residues. The CDR3 loop is CARSLSEQYEQYF. CDR3 nucleotide sequence: TGTGCCCGCAGTTTATCGGAACAGTACGAGCAGTACTTC.

With regard to this clonotype: A much larger clone differs by one base, so this may be a read error. The CDR3 sequence is CASSQDLPGTGYGHTF. The CDR3 region has the DNA TGTGCCAGCAGCCAAGATTTGCCCGGGACCGGTTATGGCCACACCTTC. The chain uses TRBV4-2 and TRBJ1-2; D possibly corresponds to TRBD1 (5 bases). Germline CDR1 LGHNA, CDR2 YNFKEQ. The CDR3 length is 16 residues.

This clonotype was recorded many times. The CDR3 bases are TGTGCCACCCAACCAGCGGCCCTAGGGAACACAGATACGCAGTATTTT. The encoded protein is CATQPAALGNTDTQYF. V is TRBV10-3 and J is TRBJ2-3, with D perhaps matching TRBD2 (5 bases). The CDR3 is 16 amino acids. Trimming took off 10 bases at V and 2 bases at J, with 22 bases between the two ends. Germline CDR1 ENHRY, CDR2 SYGVKD.

This clonotype was detected many times. The rearrangement uses TRBV18 and TRBJ1-1, with D unresolved. CDR3 length: 14 residues. Germline V lookup: CDR1 KGHSH, CDR2 LQKENI. V gave up 3 bases and J gave up 0 bases, with 8 bases separating them. The CDR3 is CASSPGRMNTEAFF. The CDR3 DNA reads as TGTGCCAGCTCACCCGGGCGGATGAACACTGAAGCTTTCTTT. Combining the CDR3 with reference TRBV18 and TRBJ1-1 gives the whole variable domain NAGVMQNPRHLVRRRGQEARLRCSPMKGHSHVYWYRQLPEEGLKFMVYLQKENIIDESGMPKERFSAEFPKEGPSILRIQQVVRGDSAAYFCASSPGRMNTEAFFGQGTRLTVV.

As to this clonotype: This sequence may be a read error, since a much larger clone differs from it by one base. The rearrangement uses TRBV20-1 and TRBJ2-4; D possibly corresponds to TRBD1 (6 bases). V shed 4 bases and J shed 6 bases, with 19 bases lying between them. This CDR3 has 15 residues. Germline CDR1 and CDR2: DFQATT and SNEGSKA (reference sequence). The CDR3 DNA follows: TGCAGTGCTATTGGGGGCCGGTCTACGGTAAACATTCAGTACTTC. Translated: CSAIGGRSTVNIQYF.

V and J are TRBV3-1 and TRBJ2-6; TRBD1 or TRBD2 may be the D gene (6 bases each). This CDR3 comprises 16 residues. Germline V gives CDR1 LGHDT, CDR2 YNNKEL (reference sequence). Trimming stripped 4 bases from V and 4 bases from J, with 14 bases between. The CDR3 coding sequence is TGTGCCAGCAGCCCCTCGGGGGCTTCAGGGGCCAACGTCCTGACTTTC. Translation gives CASSPSGASGANVLTF.

This clonotype was recorded many times. V and J are TRBV6-1 and TRBJ2-2, with TRBD2 matching over 7 bases. The ends lost 1 base at V and 9 bases at J; junction bases unmatched: 8. CDR3 length: 15 residues. Germline V gene lookup returns CDR1 MNHNS and CDR2 SASEGT. The CDR3 DNA reads as TGTGCCAGCAGTGAAGGAGCGGGAATTTTCAGGGAGCTGTTTTTT. Protein: CASSEGAGIFRELFF.